The 10 T cell receptor beta chains listed next were all sequenced from one sample in a study of CD8 T cells in ankylosing spondylitis. Study results and limitations: Characteristic, it appeared, of ankylosing spondylitis blood was a TCR beta motif of seven or eight highly homologous variants.

TCRdb passed the 5' RACE reads through MiXCR, listing each CDR3 protein once. The sample consists of 400,000 to 450,000 distinct CDR3 sequences, approximately 17% of them appearing once. These receptors have no known antigen. Sequenced material: blood, either unsorted or a sorted T cell fraction (not recorded which). These receptors were collected from a male donor with ankylosing spondylitis.

Details on this clonotype: The junction does not match germline at one end; this may be a read error. The genes are TRBV7-7 and TRBJ2-1, with 9 bases lining up with TRBD2. The germline CDR1 and CDR2 sequences are SSHAT and FNYEAQ (reference sequence). CDR3 length: 15 amino acids. DNA of the CDR3: TGTGCTAGCAGCACCGGGACTAGCCGAGGGAATGAGCAGTTCTTC. It specifies CASSTGTSRGNEQFF.

This rearrangement joins TRBV7-2 to TRBJ2-3; D not certain. Per germline, CDR1 SGHTA and CDR2 FQGNSA. Trimming took off 2 bases at V and 6 bases at J, with 6 bases between the two ends. The CDR3 loop spans 12 amino acids. CDR3 sequence reads: CASSLWKDTQYF. CDR3 bases: TGTGCCAGCAGCTTATGGAAGGATACGCAGTATTTT.

This clonotype came up many times. The rearrangement uses TRBV7-3 and TRBJ1-1; D unclear. Germline V lookup: CDR1 SGHTA, CDR2 FQGTGA. Trimming pared 5 bases from V and 0 bases from J, leaving 13 bases between. CDR3 length: 15 amino acids. CDR3 nucleotide sequence: TGTGCCAGCAGCCCCGACTCGGCAATGAACACTGAAGCTTTCTTT. It yields the protein CASSPDSAMNTEAFF. Full variable domain (rest looked up from reference TRBV7-3 and TRBJ1-1): GAGVSQTPSNKVTEKGKYVELRCDPISGHTALYWYRQSLGQGPEFLIYFQGTGAADDSGLPNDRFFAVRPEGSVSTLKIQRTERGDSAVYLCASSPDSAMNTEAFFGQGTRLTVV.

The chain links TRBV10-3 to TRBJ2-7, with D possibly TRBD1 on 6 matching bases. This CDR3 has 15 residues. V was pared by 11 bases and J by 3 bases, with 23 bases between. Germline lookup yields CDR1 ENHRY and CDR2 SYGVKD. In nucleotides, the CDR3 is TGTGCCTCTTCCACCGGGACACGGCTAGACTACGAGCAGTACTTC. This encodes CASSTGTRLDYEQYF.

The V and J genes are TRBV20-1 and TRBJ2-1; 8 bases are a match to TRBD2. The CDR3 runs to 15 residues. Trimming removed 6 bases from V and 6 bases from J; junction bases left unmatched: 13. From germline, CDR1 is DFQATT and CDR2 SNEGSKA (reference sequence). Here the CDR3 reads CSAPSGLAGSNEQFF. CDR3 bases: TGCAGTGCCCCGTCAGGGCTAGCGGGCTCCAATGAGCAGTTCTTC.

This clonotype came up a few times. The chain is built from TRBV6-2 or TRBV6-3 and TRBJ2-1; 8 bases agree with TRBD2. J gave up 7 bases and V 7 bases, and 12 bases lay outside the gene matches. Germline V gene sequence: CDR1 MNHEY, CDR2 SVGEGT. CDR3 size: 15 residues. CDR3 DNA: TGTGCCAGCACGAACGGGGGACTAGGGGGAAATGAGCAGTTCTTC. It specifies CASTNGGLGGNEQFF.

This clonotype was counted only a few times. The genes are TRBV29-1 and TRBJ1-1; D is ambiguous. This CDR3 has 11 amino acids. V shed 0 bases and J shed 6 bases, with 5 bases lying between them. Germline V gene data show CDR1 as SQVTM and CDR2 as ANQGSEA. CDR3 region: CSVEDASEAFF. The CDR3 DNA is TGCAGCGTTGAAGATGCGTCTGAAGCTTTCTTT.

This clonotype was detected only a few times. The J gene is TRBJ2-7, the V gene TRBV6-2 or TRBV6-3, with 8 bases fitting TRBD1. V lost 5 bases and J lost 6; bases outside the gene matches: 12. CDR1 is MNHEY and CDR2 is SVGEGT in the germline V gene. The CDR3 sequence is 15 residues long. In nucleotides, the CDR3 is TGTGCCAGCAGTCCCAGGAGACAGGGGACGCGCGAGCAGTACTTC. This encodes CASSPRRQGTREQYF.

This clonotype was counted only a few times. V gene TRBV27 combines with J gene TRBJ2-4; tentative D call: TRBD2 (6 bases). Between the trimmed V and J ends, which lost 6 bases and 4 bases, there was a span of 13 bases. Per the germline V gene, CDR1 is MNHEY and CDR2 is SMNVEV (reference sequence). The CDR3 consists of 14 residues. The chain's CDR3 is CASRPVGTKNIQYF. The CDR3 bases are TGTGCCAGCAGGCCAGTGGGGACTAAAAACATTCAGTACTTC.

The rearrangement joins TRBV20-1 to TRBJ2-7; the D is unclear. Germline lookup yields CDR1 DFQATT and CDR2 SNEGSKA (reference sequence). The CDR3 extends over 12 amino acids. The V and J ends lost 6 bases and 4 bases respectively, with 13 bases between them. CDR3 nucleotide sequence: TGCAGTGCCGAGGAGCTAGATTACGAGCAGTACTTC. This translates into CSAEELDYEQYF.